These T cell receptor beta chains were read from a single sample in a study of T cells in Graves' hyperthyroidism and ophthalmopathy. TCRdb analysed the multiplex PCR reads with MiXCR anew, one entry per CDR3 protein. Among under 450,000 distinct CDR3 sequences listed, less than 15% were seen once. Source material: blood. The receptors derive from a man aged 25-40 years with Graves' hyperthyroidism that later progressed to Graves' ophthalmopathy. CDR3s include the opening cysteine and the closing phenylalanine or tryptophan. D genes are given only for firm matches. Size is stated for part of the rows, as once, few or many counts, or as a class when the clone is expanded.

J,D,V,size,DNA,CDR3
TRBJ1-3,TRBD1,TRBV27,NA,TGTGCCAGCAGTCCCTCGACAGGGCCTGGAAACACCATATATTTT,CASSPSTGPGNTIYF
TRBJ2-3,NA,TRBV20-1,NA,TGCAGTGCTAGAGGCGGTGGGCGTACGCAGTATTTT,CSARGGGRTQYF
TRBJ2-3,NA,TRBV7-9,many,TGTGCCAGCACCTTAGGGGGGGCAGATACGCAGTATTTT,CASTLGGADTQYF
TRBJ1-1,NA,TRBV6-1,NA,TGTGCCAGCAGTTCATCCGACACCCATGAAGCTTTCTTT,CASSSSDTHEAFF
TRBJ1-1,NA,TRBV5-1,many,TGTGCCAGCAGTTTAGGAAGGTTGAACACTGAAGCTTTCTTT,CASSLGRLNTEAFF
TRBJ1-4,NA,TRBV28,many,TGTGCCAGCAGTACACAAACCTGGAACCTACGTTATGAAAAACTGTTTTTT,CASSTQTWNLRYEKLFF
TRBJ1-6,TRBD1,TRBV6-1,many,TGTGCCAGCAACCCCGGGACAGGGGGCGGTTATAATTCACCCCTCCACTTT,CASNPGTGGGYNSPLHF
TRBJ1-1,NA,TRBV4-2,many,TGTGCCAGCAGAATACAGGGATCGAACACTGAAGCTTTCTTT,CASRIQGSNTEAFF
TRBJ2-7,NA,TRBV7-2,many,TGTGCCAGCAGCTCCGGGATCCCCTACGAGCAGTACTTC,CASSSGIPYEQYF
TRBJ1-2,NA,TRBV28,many,TGTGCCAGCAGTTACAGGGTGGCCTATGGCTACACCTTC,CASSYRVAYGYTF
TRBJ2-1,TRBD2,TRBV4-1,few,TGCGCCAGCAGCCAGAGAAGAGCGGGGAGCTCCTACAATGAGCAGTTCTTC,CASSQRRAGSSYNEQFF
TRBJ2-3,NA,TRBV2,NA,TGTGCCAGCAGTGAAGGTCGGGTAGCGGGCACAGATACGCAGTATTTT,CASSEGRVAGTDTQYF
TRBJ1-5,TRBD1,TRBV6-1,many,TGTGCCAGCAGGTTAAGCCAGGGGGATCAGCCCCAGCATTTT,CASRLSQGDQPQHF
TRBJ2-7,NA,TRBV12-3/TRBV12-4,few,TGTGCCAGGACGGAACCAATGCTCTCCGACTCCTACGAGCAGTACTTC,CARTEPMLSDSYEQYF
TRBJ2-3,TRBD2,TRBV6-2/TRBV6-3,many,TGTGCCAGCAGTTTCCCGGGACTAGCGGGGGCCACAGATACGCAGTATTTT,CASSFPGLAGATDTQYF
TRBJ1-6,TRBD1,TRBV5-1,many,TGCGCCAGCACCAAGGACAGGGGCCTCTCACCCCTCCACTTT,CASTKDRGLSPLHF
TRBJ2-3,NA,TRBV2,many,TGTGCCACCGGGACCGAGAGTCTTTCCACAGATACGCAGTATTTT,CATGTESLSTDTQYF
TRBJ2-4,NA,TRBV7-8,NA,TGTGCCAGCAGCCTAGAGTGGGGGGCCCCCACGATTCAGTACTTC,CASSLEWGAPTIQYF
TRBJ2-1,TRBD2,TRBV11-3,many,TGTGCCAGCAGTGAGCTAGCGGGGGGGCCTAACAATGAGCAGTTCTTC,CASSELAGGPNNEQFF
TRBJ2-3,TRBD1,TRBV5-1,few,TGCGCCAGCAGCTTGGCGGGACAGAGCACAGATACGCAGTATTTT,CASSLAGQSTDTQYF
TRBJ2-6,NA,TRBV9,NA,TGTGCCAGCAGCGCCTTTCCCGGGGCCAACGTCCTGACTTTC,CASSAFPGANVLTF
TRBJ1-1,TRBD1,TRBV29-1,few,TGCAGCGTTGTACAGGGGGCTGGTACTGAAGCTTTCTTT,CSVVQGAGTEAFF
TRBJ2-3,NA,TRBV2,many,TGTGCCAGCAGCCGGAACTCAAGGGGTACGCAGTATTTT,CASSRNSRGTQYF
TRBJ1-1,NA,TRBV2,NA,TGTGCCAGCAGTGACCAGGGTATGACTGAAGCTTTCTTT,CASSDQGMTEAFF
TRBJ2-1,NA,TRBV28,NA,TGTGCCAGCAGTTTTGCCCTGTACAATGAGCAGTTCTTC,CASSFALYNEQFF
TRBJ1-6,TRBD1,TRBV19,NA,TGTGCCAGTAGTATTTCCGGGACAGACAATTCACCCCTCCACTTT,CASSISGTDNSPLHF
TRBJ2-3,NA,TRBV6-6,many,TGTGCCAGCAGTTACCAGGGGCCCACAGATACGCAGTATTTT,CASSYQGPTDTQYF
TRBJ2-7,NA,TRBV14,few,TGTGCCAGCAGCCGAACACTAGCAGGGGAGTACGAGCAGTACTTC,CASSRTLAGEYEQYF